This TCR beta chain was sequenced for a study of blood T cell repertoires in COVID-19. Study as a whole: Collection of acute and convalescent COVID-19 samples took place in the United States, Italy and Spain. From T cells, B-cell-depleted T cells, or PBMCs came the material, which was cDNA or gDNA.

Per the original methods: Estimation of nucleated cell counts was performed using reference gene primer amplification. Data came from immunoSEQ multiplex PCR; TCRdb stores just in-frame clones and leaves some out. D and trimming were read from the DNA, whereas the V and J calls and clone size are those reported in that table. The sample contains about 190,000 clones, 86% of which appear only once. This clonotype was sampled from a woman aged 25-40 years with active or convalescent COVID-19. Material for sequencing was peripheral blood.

The CDR3 coding sequence is TGTGCCAGCAGTTTATTAGGCGCGGGGGGACCGAGGCTAGGGGCTTTCTTT. It is translated as CASSLLGAGGPRLGAFF. The J gene is TRBJ1-1, the V gene TRBV28; TRBD1 is a possible D gene (5 bases). Per the germline V gene, CDR1 is MDHEN and CDR2 is SYDVKM. The CDR3 totals 17 residues. V gave up 1 base and J gave up 11 bases, with 26 bases separating them.